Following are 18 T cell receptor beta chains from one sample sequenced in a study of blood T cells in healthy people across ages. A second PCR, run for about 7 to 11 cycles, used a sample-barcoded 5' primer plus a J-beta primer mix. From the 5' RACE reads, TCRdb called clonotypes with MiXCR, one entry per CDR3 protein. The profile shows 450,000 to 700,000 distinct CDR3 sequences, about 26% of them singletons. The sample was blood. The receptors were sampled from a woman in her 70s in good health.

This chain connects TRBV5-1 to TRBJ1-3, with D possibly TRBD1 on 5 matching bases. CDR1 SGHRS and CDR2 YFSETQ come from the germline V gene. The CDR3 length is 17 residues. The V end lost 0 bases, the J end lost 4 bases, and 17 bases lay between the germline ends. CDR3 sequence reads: CASSLAAFGTSGNTIYF. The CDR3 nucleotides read TGCGCCAGCAGCTTGGCTGCTTTTGGGACCTCCGGAAACACCATATATTTT.

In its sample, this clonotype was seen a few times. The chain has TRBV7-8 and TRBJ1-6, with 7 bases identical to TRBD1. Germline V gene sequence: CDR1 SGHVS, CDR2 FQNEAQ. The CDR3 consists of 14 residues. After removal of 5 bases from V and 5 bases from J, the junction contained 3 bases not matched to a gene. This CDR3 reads CASSITGDNSPLHF. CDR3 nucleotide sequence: TGTGCCAGCAGCATTACAGGGGATAATTCACCCCTCCACTTT.

The CDR3 sequence is CASSQDLRGGTDTQYF. DNA of the CDR3: TGTGCCAGCAGCCAAGATCTGCGGGGGGGCACAGATACGCAGTATTTT. The rearrangement joins TRBV4-2 to TRBJ2-3, with 8 bases lining up with TRBD2. Germline V CDR1 and CDR2: LGHNA, YNFKEQ. This CDR3 has 16 residues. The V gene end was trimmed by 0 bases and the J gene end by 1 base; junction bases not matched to a gene: 3.

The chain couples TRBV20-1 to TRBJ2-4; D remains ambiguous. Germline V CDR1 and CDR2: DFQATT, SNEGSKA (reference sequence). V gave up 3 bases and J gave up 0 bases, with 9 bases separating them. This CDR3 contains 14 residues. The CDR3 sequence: CSARGRLAKNIQYF. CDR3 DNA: TGCAGTGCTAGGGGTCGTCTAGCCAAAAACATTCAGTACTTC.

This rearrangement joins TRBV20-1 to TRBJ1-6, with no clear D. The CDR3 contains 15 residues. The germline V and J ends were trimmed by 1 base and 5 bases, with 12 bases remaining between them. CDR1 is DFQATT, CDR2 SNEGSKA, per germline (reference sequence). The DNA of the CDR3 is TGCAGTGCTAGAGGGCTTTCCGGGAATAATTCACCCCTCCACTTT. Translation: CSARGLSGNNSPLHF.

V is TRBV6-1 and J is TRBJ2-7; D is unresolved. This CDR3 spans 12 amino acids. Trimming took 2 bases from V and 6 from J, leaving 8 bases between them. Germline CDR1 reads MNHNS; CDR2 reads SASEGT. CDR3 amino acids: CASSELVSEQYF. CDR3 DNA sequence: TGTGCCAGCAGTGAACTAGTGAGCGAGCAGTACTTC.

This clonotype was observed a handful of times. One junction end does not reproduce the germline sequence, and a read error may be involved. DNA for the CDR3: TGTGCCACCAGTTACTCGAGTAGGGGGGAAAAACTGTTTTTT. This codes for CATSYSSRGEKLFF. The chain joins TRBV6-5 to TRBJ1-4; tentative D call: TRBD1 (6 bases). Germline V CDR1 and CDR2: MNHEY, SVGAGI. The CDR3 covers 14 residues.

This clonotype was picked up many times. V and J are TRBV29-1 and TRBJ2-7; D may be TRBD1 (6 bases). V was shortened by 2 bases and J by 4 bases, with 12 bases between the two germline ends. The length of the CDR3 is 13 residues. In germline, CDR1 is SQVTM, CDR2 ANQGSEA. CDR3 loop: CSVEFQGRYEQYF. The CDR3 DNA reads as TGCAGCGTTGAATTCCAGGGGCGATACGAGCAGTACTTC.

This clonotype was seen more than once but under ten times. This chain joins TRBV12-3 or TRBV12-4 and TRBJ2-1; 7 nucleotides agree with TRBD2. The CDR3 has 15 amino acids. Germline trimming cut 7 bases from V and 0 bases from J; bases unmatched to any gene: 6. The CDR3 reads CASTPGGSSYNEQFF. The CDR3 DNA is TGTGCCAGCACTCCCGGGGGGTCCTCCTACAATGAGCAGTTCTTC.

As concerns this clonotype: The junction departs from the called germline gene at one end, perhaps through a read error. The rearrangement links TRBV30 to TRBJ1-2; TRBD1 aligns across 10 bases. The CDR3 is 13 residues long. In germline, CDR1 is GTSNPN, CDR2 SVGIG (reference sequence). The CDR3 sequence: CAWSADGDRGSIF. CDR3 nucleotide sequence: TGTGCCTGGAGTGCCGACGGGGACAGGGGTTCCATCTTC. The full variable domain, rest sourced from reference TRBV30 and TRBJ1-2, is SQTIHQWPATLVQPVGSPLSLECTVEGTSNPNLYWYRQAAGRGLQLLFYSVGIGQISSEVPQNLSASRPQDRQFILSSKKLLLSDSGFYLCAWSADGDRGSIFGSGTRLTVV.

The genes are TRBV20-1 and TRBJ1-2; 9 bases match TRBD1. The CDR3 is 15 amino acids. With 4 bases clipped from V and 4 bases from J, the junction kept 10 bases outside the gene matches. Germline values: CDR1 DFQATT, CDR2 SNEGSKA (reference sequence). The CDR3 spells CSANDGTGNIYGYTF. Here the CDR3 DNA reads TGCAGTGCTAACGACGGGACAGGGAATATCTATGGCTACACCTTC.

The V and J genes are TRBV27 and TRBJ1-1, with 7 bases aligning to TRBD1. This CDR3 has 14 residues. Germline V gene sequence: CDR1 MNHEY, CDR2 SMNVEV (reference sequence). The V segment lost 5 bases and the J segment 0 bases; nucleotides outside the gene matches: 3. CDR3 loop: CASSKTGLNTEAFF. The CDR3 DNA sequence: TGTGCCAGCAGTAAGACAGGGTTGAACACTGAAGCTTTCTTT.

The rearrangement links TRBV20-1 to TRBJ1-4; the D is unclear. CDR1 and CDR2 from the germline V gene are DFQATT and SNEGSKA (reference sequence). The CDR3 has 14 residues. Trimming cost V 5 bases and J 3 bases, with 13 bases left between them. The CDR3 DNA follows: TGCAGTGCTCGCCGGGGTCCCTCTAATGAAAAACTGTTTTTT. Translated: CSARRGPSNEKLFF.

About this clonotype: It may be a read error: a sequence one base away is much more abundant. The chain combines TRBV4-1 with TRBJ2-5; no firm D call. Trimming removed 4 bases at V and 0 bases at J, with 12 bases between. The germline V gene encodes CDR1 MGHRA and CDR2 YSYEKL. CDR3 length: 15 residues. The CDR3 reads CASSRDGKYQETQYF. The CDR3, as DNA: TGCGCCAGCAGCCGAGATGGAAAGTACCAAGAGACCCAGTACTTC.

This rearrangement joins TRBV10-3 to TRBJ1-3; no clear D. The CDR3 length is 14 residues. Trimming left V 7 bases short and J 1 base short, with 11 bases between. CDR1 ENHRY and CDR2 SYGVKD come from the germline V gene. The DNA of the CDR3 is TGTGCCATCACCGGGGTGGGATCTGGAAACACCATATATTTT. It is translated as CAITGVGSGNTIYF.

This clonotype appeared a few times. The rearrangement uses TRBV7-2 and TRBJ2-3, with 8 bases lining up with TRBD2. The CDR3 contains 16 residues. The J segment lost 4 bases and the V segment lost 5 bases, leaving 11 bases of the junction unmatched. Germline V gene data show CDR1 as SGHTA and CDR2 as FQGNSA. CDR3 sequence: CASSRIAGSLPDTQYF. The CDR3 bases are TGTGCCAGCAGCCGAATAGCGGGGAGCCTCCCAGATACGCAGTATTTT.

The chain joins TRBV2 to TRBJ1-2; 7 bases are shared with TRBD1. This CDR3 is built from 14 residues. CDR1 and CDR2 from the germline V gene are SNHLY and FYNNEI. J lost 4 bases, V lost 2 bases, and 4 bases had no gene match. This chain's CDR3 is CASSEPRQGYGYTF. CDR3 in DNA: TGTGCCAGCAGTGAACCCCGACAGGGCTATGGCTACACCTTC.

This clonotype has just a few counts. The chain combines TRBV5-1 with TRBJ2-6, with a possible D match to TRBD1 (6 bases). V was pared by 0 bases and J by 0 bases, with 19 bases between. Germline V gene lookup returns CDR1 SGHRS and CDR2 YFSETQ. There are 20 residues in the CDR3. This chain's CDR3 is CASSLDLRTADISGANVLTF. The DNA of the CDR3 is TGCGCCAGCAGCTTGGACTTGCGGACAGCCGATATCTCTGGGGCCAACGTCCTGACTTTC.